This T cell receptor beta chain was observed in a study of OX40 agonist ivuxolimab in advanced cancers. Whole-study context: Hepatocellular carcinoma, melanoma, renal cell or head and neck cancer was diagnosed in the dose-escalation patients.

The repertoire was sequenced with immunoSEQ multiplex PCR; TCRdb's copy has only in-frame clones and lacks some. The table has nearly 85,000 clones, about 86% seen once; the top ten hold roughly 1.9%. Trimming removed 0 bases at V and 2 bases at J, with 17 bases between. In germline, CDR1 is SGDLS, CDR2 YYNGEE. The CDR3 covers 18 residues. The source material was CD4+ or CD8+ T cells sorted from blood, sampled in a trial of the OX40 agonist ivuxolimab. This receptor was obtained from an adult with an advanced solid tumor such as melanoma, head and neck, liver or kidney cancer. The rearrangement links TRBV9 to TRBJ2-2; possible D gene TRBD2, 6 bases. The CDR3 DNA reads TGTGCCAGCAGCGTAGTAGGAGGGGTTAAGTTTAACACCGGGGAGCTGTTTTTT. Protein product: CASSVVGGVKFNTGELFF.